The next 9 T cell receptor beta chains were all read from a single sample in a study of cytomegalovirus exposure and HLA in healthy donors. TCRdb's copy holds only in-frame clones and misses some; the assay was immunoSEQ multiplex PCR. The repertoire holds roughly 190,000 clones, with 86% as singletons. Sequenced material: PBMCs. The receptors stem from a man younger than 45 in good health and CMV-seropositive.

The chain joins TRBV7-2 to TRBJ2-5, with D unclear. The germline V and J ends were trimmed by 5 bases and 5 bases, with 9 bases remaining between them. CDR1 and CDR2 (germline): SGHTA, FQGNSA. The CDR3 spans 12 residues. This CDR3 is CASSQPLETQYF. CDR3 nucleotides: TGTGCCAGCAGCCAACCATTGGAGACCCAGTACTTC.

The V gene is TRBV6-1, the J gene TRBJ1-3, with 7 bases lining up with TRBD1. The CDR3 contains 14 residues. After removal of 7 bases from V and 4 bases from J, the junction contained 7 bases not matched to a gene. CDR1 and CDR2 from the germline V gene are MNHNS and SASEGT. As DNA, the CDR3 is TGTGCCAGCAATATACAGGGGCCCGGAAACACCATATATTTT. Protein: CASNIQGPGNTIYF.

J is TRBJ2-7 and V is TRBV5-1, with 7 positions matching TRBD1. This CDR3 region has 14 residues. CDR1 is SGHRS and CDR2 is YFSETQ in the germline V gene. J gave up 3 bases and V 4 bases, and 7 bases lay outside the gene matches. CDR3 amino acids: CASSISGTDYEQYF. The DNA for the CDR3 is TGCGCCAGCAGCATATCCGGGACAGACTACGAGCAGTACTTC.

In regard to this clone: This sample includes further DNA sequences coding for the same CDR3. The chain joins TRBV6-5 to TRBJ1-1, with unresolved D. This CDR3 is built from 11 residues. Germline V gene sequence: CDR1 MNHEY, CDR2 SVGAGI. V lost 6 bases to trimming and J lost 2 bases, with 4 bases between them. The CDR3 nucleotides are TGTGCCAGCAGACAAAACACTGAAGCTTTCTTT. Protein: CASRQNTEAFF.

In the case of this clone: The same CDR3 also results from other DNA sequences found in this sample. The V and J genes are TRBV30 and TRBJ2-1; D is unclear. In germline, CDR1 is GTSNPN, CDR2 SVGIG (reference sequence). Trimming took off 0 bases at V and 1 base at J, with 4 bases between the two ends. The CDR3 covers 13 residues. CDR3 region: CAWSVRSYNEQFF. CDR3 bases: TGTGCCTGGAGTGTACGATCCTACAATGAGCAGTTCTTC. The entire variable domain, with the rest obtained from reference TRBV30 and TRBJ2-1, is as follows: SQTIHQWPATLVQPVGSPLSLECTVEGTSNPNLYWYRQAAGRGLQLLFYSVGIGQISSEVPQNLSASRPQDRQFILSSKKLLLSDSGFYLCAWSVRSYNEQFFGPGTRLTVL.

This rearrangement joins TRBV7-9 to TRBJ2-5; D remains ambiguous. Trimming cost V 5 bases and J 4 bases, with 8 bases left between them. CDR1 SEHNR and CDR2 FQNEAQ come from the germline V gene (reference sequence). The CDR3 spans 12 residues. The CDR3 sequence is CASSEMPETQYF. In nucleotides, the CDR3 is TGTGCCAGCAGCGAAATGCCAGAGACCCAGTACTTC.

The chain has TRBV7-9 and TRBJ2-1; 7 bases fit TRBD2. Germline CDR1 reads SEHNR; CDR2 reads FQNEAQ (reference sequence). This CDR3 contains 16 residues. V shed 0 bases and J 8 bases; nucleotides not matched to a gene: 10. The CDR3 region has the DNA TGTGCCAGCAGCTTAGCGTTCGGCGGGAGAAGGGATGAGCAGTTCTTC. It specifies CASSLAFGGRRDEQFF.

This chain connects TRBV7-2 to TRBJ1-2; a possible D gene is TRBD1 (5 bases). This CDR3 spans 13 amino acids. Trimming stripped 5 bases from V and 4 bases from J, with 11 bases between. From germline, CDR1 is SGHTA and CDR2 FQGNSA. In DNA, the CDR3 is TGTGCCAGCAGCCACGGGGGTAGCTATGGCTACACCTTC. Translated, it gives CASSHGGSYGYTF.

V is TRBV6-6 and J is TRBJ2-7; 7 bases line up with TRBD1. The length of the CDR3 is 14 residues. The germline CDR1 and CDR2 sequences are MNHNY and SVGAGI (reference sequence). V lost 0 bases and J lost 4; bases outside the gene matches: 3. The CDR3 bases are TGTGCCAGCAGTTACTCAGGGGGCGGTTACGAGCAGTACTTC. Residues: CASSYSGGGYEQYF.